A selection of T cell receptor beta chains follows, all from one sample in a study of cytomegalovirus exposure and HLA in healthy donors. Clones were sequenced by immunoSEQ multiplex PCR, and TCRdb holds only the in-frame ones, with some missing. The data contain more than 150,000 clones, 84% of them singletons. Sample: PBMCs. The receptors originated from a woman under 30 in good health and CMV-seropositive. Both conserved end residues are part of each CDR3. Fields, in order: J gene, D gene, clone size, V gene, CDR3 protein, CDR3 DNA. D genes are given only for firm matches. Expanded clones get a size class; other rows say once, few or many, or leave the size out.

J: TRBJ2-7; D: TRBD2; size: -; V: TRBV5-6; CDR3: CASSPAASGGAYEQYF; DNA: TGTGCCAGCAGCCCGGCGGCTAGCGGGGGGGCCTACGAGCAGTACTTC
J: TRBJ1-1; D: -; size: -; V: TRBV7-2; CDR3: CASSPRGGVNTEAFF; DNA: TGTGCCAGCAGCCCCCGGGGAGGAGTGAACACTGAAGCTTTCTTT
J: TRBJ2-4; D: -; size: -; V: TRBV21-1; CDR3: CASSNRDILAKNIQYF; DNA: TGTGCCAGCAGCAACCGGGACATTCTAGCCAAAAACATTCAGTACTTC
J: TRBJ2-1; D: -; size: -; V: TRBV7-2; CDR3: CASSFKGVAFF; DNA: TGTGCCAGCAGCTTTAAGGGGGTAGCGTTCTTC
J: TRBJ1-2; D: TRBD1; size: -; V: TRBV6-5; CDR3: CASSPTGDGDGYTF; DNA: TGTGCCAGCAGTCCGACAGGGGATGGCGATGGCTACACCTTC
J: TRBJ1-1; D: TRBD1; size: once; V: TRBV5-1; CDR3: CASSLDRGAGTEAFF; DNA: TGCGCCAGCAGCTTAGACAGGGGCGCGGGCACTGAAGCTTTCTTT
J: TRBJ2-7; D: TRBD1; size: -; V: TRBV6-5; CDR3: CASRLRGQGYEQYF; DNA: TGTGCCAGCCGCCTTCGAGGACAGGGCTACGAGCAGTACTTC
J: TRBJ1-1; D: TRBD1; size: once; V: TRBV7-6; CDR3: CASSLAQGALNTEAFF; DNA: TGTGCCAGCAGCTTGGCACAGGGGGCCCTGAACACTGAAGCTTTCTTT
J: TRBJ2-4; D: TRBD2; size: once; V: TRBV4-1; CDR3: CASSQGGLAALAKNIQYF; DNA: TGCGCCAGCAGCCAAGGGGGACTAGCGGCACTAGCCAAAAACATTCAGTACTTC
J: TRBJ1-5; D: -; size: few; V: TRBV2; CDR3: CASRDKLDQPQHF; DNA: TGTGCCAGCAGAGACAAGCTCGATCAGCCCCAGCATTTT
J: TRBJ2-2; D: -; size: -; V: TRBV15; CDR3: CATSRDSGREAGELFF; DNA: TGTGCCACCAGCAGAGATTCCGGCAGGGAGGCCGGGGAGCTGTTTTTT
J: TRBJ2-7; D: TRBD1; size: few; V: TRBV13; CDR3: CASSRDRGLGEQYF; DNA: TGTGCCAGCAGCCGGGACAGGGGGCTGGGCGAGCAGTACTTC
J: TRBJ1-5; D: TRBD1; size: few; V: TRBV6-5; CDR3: CASRRDRGWNQPQHF; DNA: TGTGCCAGCAGACGAGACAGGGGTTGGAATCAGCCCCAGCATTTT
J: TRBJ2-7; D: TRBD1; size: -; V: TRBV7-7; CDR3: CASSSGTGGAYEQYF; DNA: TGTGCCAGCAGCAGCGGGACAGGGGGGGCCTACGAGCAGTACTTC
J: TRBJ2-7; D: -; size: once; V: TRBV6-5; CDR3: CAVGGAPYEQYF; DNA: TGTGCCGTCGGAGGGGCCCCCTACGAGCAGTACTTC
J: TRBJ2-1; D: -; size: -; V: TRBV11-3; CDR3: CASSRGNEQFF; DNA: TGTGCCAGCAGTAGAGGCAATGAGCAGTTCTTC
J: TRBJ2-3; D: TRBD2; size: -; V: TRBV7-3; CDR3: CASSLWTAGGGDTQYF; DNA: TGTGCCAGCAGCTTATGGACAGCGGGGGGCGGAGATACGCAGTATTTT
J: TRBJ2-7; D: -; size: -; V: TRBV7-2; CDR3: CASSPGGASSVEQYF; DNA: TGTGCCAGCAGCCCAGGAGGGGCTAGTTCAGTCGAGCAGTACTTC
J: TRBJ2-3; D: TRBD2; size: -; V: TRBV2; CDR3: CASSESRGGSTDTQYF; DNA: TGTGCCAGCAGTGAATCGCGGGGGGGAAGCACAGATACGCAGTATTTT
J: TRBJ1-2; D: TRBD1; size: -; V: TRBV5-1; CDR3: CASSLDRGRDGYTF; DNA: TGCGCCAGCAGCTTGGACAGGGGCAGGGATGGCTACACCTTC
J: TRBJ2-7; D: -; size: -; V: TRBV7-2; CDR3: CASSLDRASGEQYF; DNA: TGTGCCAGCAGCTTAGATCGGGCTTCGGGGGAGCAGTACTTC
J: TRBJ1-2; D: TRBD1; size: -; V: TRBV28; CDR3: CASRELGTGGGGYTF; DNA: TGTGCCAGCAGGGAGTTGGGGACAGGAGGAGGCGGCTACACCTTC
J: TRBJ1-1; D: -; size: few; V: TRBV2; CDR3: CASSERERGEAFF; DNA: TGTGCCAGCAGTGAGAGGGAAAGAGGTGAAGCTTTCTTT
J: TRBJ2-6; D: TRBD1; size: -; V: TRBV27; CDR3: CASSLSGTAGANVLTF; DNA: TGTGCCAGCAGTTTATCGGGGACAGCGGGGGCCAACGTCCTGACTTTC
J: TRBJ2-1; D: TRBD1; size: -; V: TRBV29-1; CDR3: CSVETQGAGEQFF; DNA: TGCAGCGTTGAAACTCAGGGGGCGGGTGAGCAGTTCTTC
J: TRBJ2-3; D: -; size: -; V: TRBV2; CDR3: CASSTRSSTQYF; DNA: TGTGCCAGCAGTACCCGCTCTAGTACGCAGTATTTT
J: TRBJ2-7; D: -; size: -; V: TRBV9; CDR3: CASSTEGRGEQYF; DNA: TGTGCCAGCAGCACAGAAGGGCGGGGCGAGCAGTACTTC
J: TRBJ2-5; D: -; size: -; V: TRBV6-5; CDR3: CASSYSSEETQYF; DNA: TGTGCCAGCAGTTACTCTTCCGAGGAGACCCAGTACTTC
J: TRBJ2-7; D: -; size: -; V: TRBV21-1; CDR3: CASSNWTSREVEQYF; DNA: TGTGCCAGCAGCAACTGGACTAGCCGGGAGGTCGAGCAGTACTTC
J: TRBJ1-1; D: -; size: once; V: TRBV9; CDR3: CASSVSSGVLNTEAFF; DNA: TGTGCCAGCAGCGTAAGTTCAGGGGTTTTGAACACTGAAGCTTTCTTT
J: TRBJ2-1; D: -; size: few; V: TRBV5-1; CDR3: CASSFVEGNEQFF; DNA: TGCGCCAGCAGCTTCGTCGAGGGCAATGAGCAGTTCTTC
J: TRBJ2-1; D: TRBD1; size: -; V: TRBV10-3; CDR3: CAISTIAGGVSYNEQFF; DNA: TGTGCCATCAGTACCATCGCAGGGGGCGTCTCCTACAATGAGCAGTTCTTC
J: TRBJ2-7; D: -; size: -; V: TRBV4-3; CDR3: CASSQGGGFSLEQYF; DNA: TGCGCCAGCAGCCAAGGGGGGGGCTTCTCTTTAGAGCAGTACTTC
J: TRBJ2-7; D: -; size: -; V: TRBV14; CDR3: CASSWRGSEQYF; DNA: TGTGCCAGCAGTTGGAGGGGTTCCGAGCAGTACTTC
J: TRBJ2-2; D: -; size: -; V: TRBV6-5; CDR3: CASSETAGTGELFF; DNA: TGTGCCAGCAGCGAGACGGCGGGGACCGGGGAGCTGTTTTTT
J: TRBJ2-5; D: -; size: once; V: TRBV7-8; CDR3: CASSSLLFETQYF; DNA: TGTGCCAGCAGCTCCCTCCTTTTCGAGACCCAGTACTTC
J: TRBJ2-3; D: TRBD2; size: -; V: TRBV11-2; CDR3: CASSGLGPRSPVFFYEYF; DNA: TGTGCCAGCAGCGGACTAGGCCCTAGATCCCCCGTTTTCTTTTATGAGTATTTT
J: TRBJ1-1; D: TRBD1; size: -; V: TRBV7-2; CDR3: CASSGGQVRTEAFF; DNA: TGTGCCAGCAGCGGGGGACAGGTCCGCACTGAAGCTTTCTTT
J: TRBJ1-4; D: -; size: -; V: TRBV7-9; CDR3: CASSLVGGASEKLFF; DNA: TGTGCCAGCAGCTTAGTTGGGGGCGCGTCCGAAAAACTGTTTTTT
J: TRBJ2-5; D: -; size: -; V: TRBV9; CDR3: CASSAYFTGETQYF; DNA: TGTGCCAGCAGCGCATACTTCACCGGGGAGACCCAGTACTTC
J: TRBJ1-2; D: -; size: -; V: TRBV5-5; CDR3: CASSVSGHTIYGYTF; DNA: TGTGCCAGCAGCGTATCGGGACACACCATCTATGGCTACACCTTC
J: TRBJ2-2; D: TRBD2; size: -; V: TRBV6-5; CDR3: CASSYSTGGPGELFF; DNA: TGTGCCAGCAGTTACTCGACGGGGGGGCCCGGGGAGCTGTTTTTT
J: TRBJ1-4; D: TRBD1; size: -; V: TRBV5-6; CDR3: CASSFTMWDSNEKLFF; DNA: TGTGCCAGCAGCTTTACCATGTGGGACAGTAATGAAAAACTGTTTTTT
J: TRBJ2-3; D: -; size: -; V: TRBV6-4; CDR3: CASSGANIADTQYF; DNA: TGTGCCAGCAGCGGAGCTAATATTGCGGATACGCAGTATTTT
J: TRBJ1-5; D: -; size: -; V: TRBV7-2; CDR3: CASSSHLGQPQHF; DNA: TGTGCCAGCAGCTCCCACCTCGGGCAGCCCCAGCATTTT
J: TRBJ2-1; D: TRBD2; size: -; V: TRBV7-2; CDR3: CASSTQRGDINEQFF; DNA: TGTGCCAGCAGCACTCAGCGGGGGGATATCAATGAGCAGTTCTTC
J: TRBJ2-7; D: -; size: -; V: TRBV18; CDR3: CASSPNAGARGHEQYF; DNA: TGTGCCAGCTCACCCAACGCAGGGGCGCGAGGCCACGAGCAGTACTTC
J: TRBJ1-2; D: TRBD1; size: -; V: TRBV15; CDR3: CATSRPGQGPNGYTF; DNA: TGTGCCACCAGCAGACCCGGACAGGGGCCAAATGGCTACACCTTC
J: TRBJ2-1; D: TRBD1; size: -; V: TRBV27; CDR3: CASSLAGQGNNEQFF; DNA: TGTGCCAGCAGTTTAGCAGGACAGGGCAACAATGAGCAGTTCTTC
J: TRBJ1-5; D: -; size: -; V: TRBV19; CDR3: CATEKGQPYQPQHF; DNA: TGTGCCACTGAAAAAGGACAGCCATATCAGCCCCAGCATTTT